Shown below are 17 T cell receptor beta chains from a single sample sequenced in a study of CD8 T cells in ankylosing spondylitis (dated 2017 in TCRdb). Libraries came from 5' RACE. Sequenced using an Illumina HiSeq 2500. TCRdb's own reprocessing of the public reads used fastp at Q25 and MiXCR and kept productive beta chains. Identical CDR3 proteins give one entry, which carries the most common genes and DNA. The sample contains 230,000 or so distinct CDR3 sequences, 24% of them found a single time. The ten most abundant clones make up approximately 0.61% of the sample. Material for sequencing was blood, either unsorted or a sorted T cell fraction (not recorded which). These receptor sequences come from a male donor with ankylosing spondylitis or in good health (not recorded which).

Many counts were recorded for this clonotype. CDR3 sequence: CAISESGRNTAGDRPDTQYF. The CDR3, as DNA: TGTGCCATCAGTGAGTCCGGGAGGAACACCGCGGGTGATAGGCCAGATACGCAGTATTTT. The chain is built from TRBV10-3 and TRBJ2-3; TRBD2 matches at 7 bases. The germline V gene encodes CDR1 ENHRY and CDR2 SYGVKD. The CDR3 is made up of 20 amino acids. After removal of 0 bases from V and 4 bases from J, the junction contained 19 bases not matched to a gene.

V is TRBV14 and J is TRBJ1-5; tentatively, D is TRBD1 (6 bases). Germline values: CDR1 SGHDN, CDR2 FVKESK. V lost 0 bases to trimming and J lost 4 bases, with 10 bases between them. There are 15 residues in the CDR3. CDR3 loop: CASSQDSGANQPQHF. The DNA of the CDR3 is TGTGCCAGCAGCCAAGATTCGGGGGCTAATCAGCCCCAGCATTTT.

This clonotype was detected ten times or more. The chain recombines TRBV6-1 with TRBJ1-3, with D unclear. Per the germline V gene, CDR1 is MNHNS and CDR2 is SASEGT. Trimming removed 7 bases from V and 4 bases from J, with 11 bases in between. This CDR3 is built from 13 residues. This CDR3 reads CASTRTDGNTIYF. The CDR3 nucleotides are TGTGCCAGCACCCGGACCGACGGAAACACCATATATTTT.

This chain connects TRBV6-1 to TRBJ2-1; maybe TRBD1 (6 bases). Trimming left V 7 bases short and J 0 bases short, with 13 bases between. The CDR3 extends over 15 amino acids. Germline lookup yields CDR1 MNHNS and CDR2 SASEGT. The CDR3 DNA reads as TGTGCCAGCACCCCCGACAGGAGCTCCTACAATGAGCAGTTCTTC. Amino acid sequence: CASTPDRSSYNEQFF.

This clonotype has only a few counts. CDR3 sequence: CSVEEDTATEAFF. The CDR3 DNA reads as TGCAGCGTTGAAGAGGACACCGCCACTGAAGCTTTCTTT. The chain combines TRBV29-1 with TRBJ1-1, with a weak D call TRBD1 (5 bases). CDR3 length: 13 residues. V was pared by 0 bases and J by 4 bases, with 9 bases between. The germline gives CDR1 SQVTM, CDR2 ANQGSEA.

This chain links TRBV10-3 with TRBJ2-2; the D is unclear. CDR1 is ENHRY, CDR2 SYGVKD, per germline. The CDR3 contains 13 residues. The V gene lost 7 bases and the J gene lost 1 base, with 7 bases spanning the gap. Here the CDR3 reads CAIISGNTGELFF. The CDR3 region has the DNA TGTGCCATCATTTCGGGGAACACCGGGGAGCTGTTTTTT.

This chain connects TRBV10-3 to TRBJ2-5, with D maybe TRBD1 (6 bases). Between the trimmed V and J ends, which lost 6 bases and 2 bases, there was a span of 13 bases. The CDR3 length is 14 residues. CDR1 and CDR2 (germline): ENHRY, SYGVKD. The CDR3, as DNA: TGTGCCATCAGACCAGGGGACCCTCAAGAGACCCAGTACTTC. Amino acids: CAIRPGDPQETQYF.

The sample holds many counts of this clonotype. The rearrangement uses TRBV5-5 and TRBJ1-1; D is perhaps TRBD1 (6 bases). This CDR3 spans 15 amino acids. Germline CDR1 and CDR2: SGHKS and YYEKEE (reference sequence). Trimming removed 4 bases at V and 1 base at J, with 14 bases between. CDR3 in amino acids: CASSLKGGGNTEAFF. The CDR3 DNA sequence: TGTGCCAGCAGCCTGAAGGGGGGCGGGAACACTGAAGCTTTCTTT. Supplemented by reference TRBV5-5 and TRBJ1-1, the full variable domain reads DAGVTQSPTHLIKTRGQQVTLRCSPISGHKSVSWYQQVLGQGPQFIFQYYEKEERGRGNFPDRFSARQFPNYSSELNVNALLLGDSALYLCASSLKGGGNTEAFFGQGTRLTVV.

This clonotype was found many times. The V and J genes are TRBV20-1 and TRBJ2-5; D is ambiguous. V shed 4 bases and J shed 1 base, with 16 bases lying between them. The CDR3 extends over 15 amino acids. Germline V gives CDR1 DFQATT, CDR2 SNEGSKA (reference sequence). The CDR3, as DNA: TGCAGTGCTATCCTCGCGACTGCCTCCCAAGAGACCCAGTACTTC. It codes for CSAILATASQETQYF.

Many counts were recorded for this clonotype. This chain links TRBV12-3 or TRBV12-4 with TRBJ2-7, with 7 bases identical to TRBD2. The length of the CDR3 is 14 residues. Losses at the gene ends were 5 bases for V and 0 bases for J; bases not matched to a gene: 4. CDR3 DNA sequence: TGTGCCAGCAGTCCCCGGACTAGCTCCTACGAGCAGTACTTC. Translated, it gives CASSPRTSSYEQYF.

This clonotype was observed a few times. This sequence joins TRBV6-1 and TRBJ2-7; TRBD1 agrees at 9 bases. Trimming took 6 bases from V and 0 from J; bases not matched to a gene: 6. This CDR3 comprises 15 residues. Germline V gene data show CDR1 as MNHNS and CDR2 as SASEGT. CDR3 nucleotides: TGTGCCAGCAGGAAAGACAGGGGGAGCTCCTACGAGCAGTACTTC. It is translated as CASRKDRGSSYEQYF.

This clonotype has ten or more counts. This sequence joins TRBV4-1 and TRBJ2-5; D might be TRBD1 or TRBD2, each matching 5 bases. The ends were cut back, 2 bases at V and 2 bases at J, with 12 bases in the middle. This CDR3 has 15 residues. Germline CDR1 MGHRA, CDR2 YSYEKL. CDR3 sequence reads: CASSQPGRLQETQYF. CDR3 DNA sequence: TGCGCCAGCAGCCAACCGGGACGCCTTCAAGAGACCCAGTACTTC.

A word on this clonotype: A junction end diverges from the germline sequence, so it may reflect a read error. The rearrangement uses TRBV20-1 and TRBJ2-3, with TRBD2 matching 12 bases. Germline CDR1 DFQATT, CDR2 SNEGSKA (reference sequence). The CDR3 is made up of 15 amino acids. The CDR3 sequence is CSVRDEGTSGDTQYF. CDR3 DNA sequence: TGCAGTGTTAGAGATGAAGGGACTAGCGGGGATACGCAGTATTTT.

This clonotype was recorded many times. The chain links TRBV10-3 to TRBJ2-1; 9 bases match TRBD2. Germline V CDR1 and CDR2: ENHRY, SYGVKD. V lost 4 bases to trimming and J lost 6 bases; unmatched junction nucleotides: 13. The CDR3 has 17 amino acids. CDR3 sequence: CAISGWLAGNPVNEQFF. The CDR3 bases are TGTGCCATCAGTGGGTGGCTAGCGGGGAACCCCGTCAATGAGCAGTTCTTC.

In this sample, this clonotype turned up a few times. The V gene is TRBV6-1, the J gene TRBJ2-7; perhaps TRBD1 as D (5 bases). The CDR3 is made up of 14 amino acids. CDR1 and CDR2 (germline): MNHNS, SASEGT. Trimming removed 8 bases from V and 2 bases from J, with 16 bases in between. CDR3 sequence (DNA): TGTGCCAGCGGGCAGACAGCTCCCGCCTACGAGCAGTACTTC. Its protein is CASGQTAPAYEQYF.

In this sample, this clonotype turned up many times. The rearrangement joins TRBV5-5 to TRBJ2-1; D unclear. The germline V and J ends were trimmed by 4 bases and 5 bases, with 16 bases remaining between them. Looked up from germline, CDR1 is SGHKS and CDR2 is YYEKEE (reference sequence). The CDR3 is 15 amino acids. The CDR3 nucleotides read TGTGCCAGCAGCCCCCGCCCCGAGGTGGACAATGAGCAGTTCTTC. Its protein is CASSPRPEVDNEQFF.

The genes are TRBV6-5 and TRBJ1-2, with a tentative D call TRBD1 (6 bases). This CDR3 contains 11 residues. Germline V gene lookup returns CDR1 MNHEY and CDR2 SVGAGI. V lost 8 bases and J lost 4, with 8 bases in between. CDR3 protein: CASGGGYGYTF. The DNA of the CDR3 is TGTGCCAGCGGAGGGGGCTATGGCTACACCTTC.